The rows below give T cell receptor beta chains drawn from one sample of a study of blood T cell repertoires in COVID-19. Sequencing was performed with immunoSEQ multiplex PCR; in TCRdb, only in-frame clones are kept and a portion is missing. The repertoire has some 240,000 clones, 88% of them found once; the top ten carry around 3.1%. Input material: PBMCs or T cells enriched from blood (not recorded which). These receptors came from a middle-aged woman who had been exposed to COVID-19. CDR3s include the opening cysteine and the closing phenylalanine or tryptophan. Each record gives: V gene, D gene, J gene, CDR3 DNA, CDR3 protein. The D gene is left open where the match is weak.

TRBV11-3	-	TRBJ2-3	TGTGCCAGCAGCTTAGTGAACAGGGAACATACGCAGTATTTT	CASSLVNREHTQYF
TRBV6-5	TRBD1	TRBJ1-2	TGTGCCAGCAGTTACTCGGGACAGGGGAACTATGGCTACACCTTC	CASSYSGQGNYGYTF
TRBV16	-	TRBJ1-1	TGTGCCAGCAGCCAATCCCGGGGGGGGACTGAAGCTTTCTTT	CASSQSRGGTEAFF
TRBV6-5	-	TRBJ2-7	TGTGCCAGCAGGCCGGGAGCTCCCGAGCAGTACTTC	CASRPGAPEQYF
TRBV3-1/TRBV3-2	-	TRBJ2-7	TGTGCCAGCAGCCTACGGAGCGGAAGCTACTACGAGCAGTACTTC	CASSLRSGSYYEQYF
TRBV10-2	TRBD2	TRBJ2-5	TGCGCCAGCGGGGGGGGAATAGAGACCCAGTACTTC	CASGGGIETQYF
TRBV4-3	-	TRBJ1-5	TGCGCCAGCAGCCAAATACCGGGCAATCAGCCCCAGCATTTT	CASSQIPGNQPQHF
TRBV28	-	TRBJ2-7	TGTGCCAGCGCCGTCCAGGGGAGCTCCTACGAGCAGTACTTC	CASAVQGSSYEQYF
TRBV4-3	-	TRBJ2-2	TGCGCCAGCAGCCAAGATTTCCTCGACACCGGGGAGCTGTTTTTT	CASSQDFLDTGELFF
TRBV6-5	TRBD1	TRBJ2-7	TGTGCCAGCAGACAGGGGGCGCAAATCTCCTACGAGCAGTACTTC	CASRQGAQISYEQYF
TRBV5-1	TRBD2	TRBJ2-3	TGTGCCAGCAGCATTGGGGAGGGAGGGACGCAGTATTTT	CASSIGEGGTQYF
TRBV7-3	-	TRBJ1-1	TGTGCCAGCAGCTCCCCTTTTGGTTGGGGGGAGAACACTGAAGCTTTCTTT	CASSSPFGWGENTEAFF
TRBV24-1	TRBD2	TRBJ2-1	TGTGCCACCAGTGATTTTGAGCGGGAGAGGAATGAGCAGTTCTTC	CATSDFERERNEQFF
TRBV9	TRBD2	TRBJ2-3	TGTGCCAGCAGCGCGGGGGGATGGGATCCCGATACGCAGTATTTT	CASSAGGWDPDTQYF
TRBV7-9	TRBD1	TRBJ2-5	TGTGCCAGCAGCATGACAGGGGGCACAGAGACCCAGTACTTC	CASSMTGGTETQYF